These 11 T cell receptor beta chains came from one sample sequenced in a study of molecular identifiers for immune sequencing clone quantification. Each CDR3 protein is one row after TCRdb ran MiXCR on the PCR reads. The table shows roughly 71,000 distinct CDR3 sequences, with about a fifth occurring only once. The specimen sequenced was naive CD8+ T cells from blood, with Jurkat cell RNA spiked in. The subset denotes: FACS-sorted CD8+CD4-CCR7+CD45RA+ naive T cells. These receptors were collected from a human donor in good health. Some libraries in this study had Jurkat cell RNA spiked in.

This chain connects TRBV24-1 to TRBJ2-7, with TRBD1 matching over 9 bases. With V trimmed by 4 bases and J by 6 bases, 6 bases remained unmatched. This CDR3 has 14 amino acids. Germline assignment: CDR1 KGHDR and CDR2 SFDVKD. CDR3 bases: TGTGCCACCAGTGACGACAGGGGGAATCGCGAGCAGTACTTC. Translation gives CATSDDRGNREQYF.

This clonotype was found many times. V is TRBV12-3 or TRBV12-4 and J is TRBJ1-1; D perhaps matches TRBD1 (5 bases). Deletions cut 5 bases from V and 3 bases from J, with 16 bases between. The CDR3 runs 15 residues. The CDR3 reads CASSKFGTEDTEAFF. In nucleotides, the CDR3 is TGTGCCAGCAGTAAATTCGGGACTGAGGACACTGAAGCTTTCTTT.

This clonotype appeared a single time. Since no conserved phenylalanine or tryptophan closes the CDR3, a read error is the likely cause. No DNA is shown, since the ends of the CDR3 on it are uncertain; the CDR3 is the one TCRdb lists. The chain combines TRBV5-1 with TRBJ2-5. The CDR3 extends over 15 residues, inclusive of both ends. CDR1 SGHRS and CDR2 YFSETQ come from the germline V gene. The CDR3 protein is CASSLGGSYQETQCS.

This clonotype was seen a handful of times. A read error may explain this, as a much larger clone is one base away. This rearrangement joins TRBV9 to TRBJ2-2; D possibly uses TRBD1 or TRBD2 (5 bases each). The CDR3 is made up of 14 amino acids. Between the trimmed V and J ends, which lost 3 bases and 5 bases, there was a span of 11 bases. CDR1 is SGDLS and CDR2 is YYNGEE in the germline V gene. The CDR3: CASSGDGRTGELFF. CDR3 coding DNA: TGTGCCAGCAGCGGGGACGGTCGAACCGGGGAGCTGTTTTTT.

This clonotype was seen at least ten times. The chain has TRBV7-2 and TRBJ2-3; 7 bases agree with TRBD2. Germline V gene lookup returns CDR1 SGHTA and CDR2 FQGNSA. The CDR3 runs to 18 residues. The V gene end was trimmed by 3 bases and the J gene end by 3 bases; junction bases not matched to a gene: 15. The CDR3 here is CASSFLRDYKGGTDTQYF. Here the CDR3 DNA reads TGTGCCAGCAGCTTCCTCCGGGACTATAAGGGTGGTACAGATACGCAGTATTTT.

Notes on this clonotype: Just one base apart from a much larger clone, this may be a read error. The V call is TRBV4-1, the J call TRBJ1-6, with D tentatively TRBD1 (6 bases). The CDR3 totals 15 residues. Germline loops: CDR1 MGHRA, CDR2 YSYEKL. With 2 bases removed from V and 7 bases from J, the gap between germline ends came to 12 bases. CDR3 nucleotide sequence: TGCGCCAGCAGCCAACCTGCAGGGGACAATTCACCCCTCCACTTT. This encodes CASSQPAGDNSPLHF.

This clonotype was detected ten times or more. The chain combines TRBV6-2 or TRBV6-3 with TRBJ2-7; 7 bases agree with TRBD2. V gave up 5 bases and J gave up 5 bases; unmatched junction bases: 12. The CDR3 length is 15 residues. Germline V lookup: CDR1 MNHEY, CDR2 SVGEGT. CDR3 bases: TGTGCCAGCAGTCCGACCCAAACTAGCGTGAACGAGCAGTACTTC. Translation gives CASSPTQTSVNEQYF.

Comment on this clonotype: A much larger clone differs by one base, so this may be a read error. The chain joins TRBV10-3 to TRBJ1-1; possible D gene TRBD1, 5 bases. Germline V lookup: CDR1 ENHRY, CDR2 SYGVKD. This CDR3 contains 13 residues. Trimming removed 1 base from V and 11 bases from J, with 14 bases in between. The CDR3 loop is CAISELEGSEAFF. The CDR3 nucleotides are TGTGCCATCAGTGAGTTGGAGGGGAGCGAGGCTTTCTTT.

The V gene is TRBV6-5, the J gene TRBJ2-7; 8 positions agree with TRBD1. Germline V CDR1 and CDR2: MNHEY, SVGAGI. J lost 2 bases, V lost 0 bases, and 6 bases had no gene match. This CDR3 has 16 residues. CDR3 sequence (DNA): TGTGCCAGCAGTTACTCCGAGACAGGGGTAACCTACGAGCAGTACTTC. This gives the protein CASSYSETGVTYEQYF.

This clonotype was found many times. This sequence joins TRBV27 and TRBJ1-2, with 7 positions matching TRBD1. After removal of 6 bases from V and 4 bases from J, the junction contained 8 bases not matched to a gene. This CDR3 is 14 amino acids long. Germline CDR1 reads MNHEY; CDR2 reads SMNVEV (reference sequence). This CDR3 reads CASRREGAGYGYTF. Here the CDR3 DNA reads TGTGCCAGCAGGCGTGAGGGGGCAGGCTATGGCTACACCTTC.

This clonotype was seen many times. The chain is built from TRBV24-1 and TRBJ2-1; TRBD2 aligns across 12 bases. This CDR3 is 18 amino acids long. Trimming at V came to 9 bases and at J to 9 bases, leaving 20 bases not matched to a gene. Germline assignment: CDR1 KGHDR and CDR2 SFDVKD. CDR3 sequence reads: CATGGYDETSGRWSEQFF. The CDR3 region has the DNA TGTGCCACCGGGGGCTACGATGAGACTAGCGGGAGATGGAGTGAGCAGTTCTTC.